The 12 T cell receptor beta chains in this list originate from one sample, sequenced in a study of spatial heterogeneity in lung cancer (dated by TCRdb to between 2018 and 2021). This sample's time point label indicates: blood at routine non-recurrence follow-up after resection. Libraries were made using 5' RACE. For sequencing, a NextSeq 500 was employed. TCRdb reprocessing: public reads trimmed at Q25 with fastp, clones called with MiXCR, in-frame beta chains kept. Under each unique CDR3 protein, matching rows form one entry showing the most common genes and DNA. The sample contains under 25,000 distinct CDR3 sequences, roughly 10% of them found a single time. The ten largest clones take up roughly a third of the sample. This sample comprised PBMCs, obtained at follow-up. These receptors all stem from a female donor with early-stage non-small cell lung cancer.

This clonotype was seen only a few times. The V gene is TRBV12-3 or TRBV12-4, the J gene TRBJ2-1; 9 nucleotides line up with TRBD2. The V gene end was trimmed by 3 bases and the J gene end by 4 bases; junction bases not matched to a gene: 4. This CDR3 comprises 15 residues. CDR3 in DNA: TGTGCCAGCAGTTTTTTGGGACTAGCATACAATGAGCAGTTCTTC. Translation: CASSFLGLAYNEQFF.

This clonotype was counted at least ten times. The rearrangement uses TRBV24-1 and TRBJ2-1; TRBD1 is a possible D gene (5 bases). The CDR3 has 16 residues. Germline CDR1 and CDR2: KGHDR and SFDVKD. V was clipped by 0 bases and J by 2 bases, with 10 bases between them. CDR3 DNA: TGTGCCACCAGTGATTTGAGGCCAGGGACCTACAATGAGCAGTTCTTC. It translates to CATSDLRPGTYNEQFF.

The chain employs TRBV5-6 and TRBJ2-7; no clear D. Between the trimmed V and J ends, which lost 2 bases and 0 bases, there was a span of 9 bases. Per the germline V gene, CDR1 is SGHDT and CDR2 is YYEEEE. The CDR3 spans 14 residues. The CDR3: CASSLPGDSYEQYF. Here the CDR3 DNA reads TGTGCCAGCAGCTTACCCGGTGACTCCTACGAGCAGTACTTC.

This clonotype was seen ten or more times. CDR3 in amino acids: CASRAGTGFEKLFF. The CDR3 bases are TGCGCCAGCAGAGCCGGGACAGGGTTTGAAAAACTGTTTTTT. The V gene is TRBV10-2, the J gene TRBJ1-4, with TRBD1 matching 9 bases. The CDR3 sequence is 14 residues long. V lost 6 bases to trimming and J lost 7 bases; unmatched junction nucleotides: 6. Looked up from germline, CDR1 is WSHSY and CDR2 is SAAADI.

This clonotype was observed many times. The CDR3 coding sequence is TGTGCCAGTAGTAAAAGGACAGGTTCGCTCACCGGGGAGCTGTTTTTT. Translated, it gives CASSKRTGSLTGELFF. This chain links TRBV19 with TRBJ2-2, with 7 bases matching TRBD1. J lost 4 bases, V lost 4 bases, and 9 bases had no gene match. Germline loops: CDR1 LNHDA, CDR2 SQIVND (reference sequence). CDR3 length: 16 amino acids.

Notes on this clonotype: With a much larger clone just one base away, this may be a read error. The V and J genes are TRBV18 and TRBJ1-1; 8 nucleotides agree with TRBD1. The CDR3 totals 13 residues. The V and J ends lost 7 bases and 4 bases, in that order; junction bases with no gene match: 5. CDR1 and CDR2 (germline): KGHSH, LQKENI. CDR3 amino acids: CASCETGATEAFF. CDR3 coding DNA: TGTGCCAGCTGTGAGACAGGGGCCACTGAAGCTTTCTTT.

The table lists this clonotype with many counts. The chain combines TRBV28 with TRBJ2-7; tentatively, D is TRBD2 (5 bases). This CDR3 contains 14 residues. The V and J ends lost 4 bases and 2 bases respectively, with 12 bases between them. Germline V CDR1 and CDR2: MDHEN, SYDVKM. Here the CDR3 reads CASSSPAGPYEQYF. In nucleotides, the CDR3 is TGTGCCAGCAGTTCCCCCGCGGGCCCCTACGAGCAGTACTTC.

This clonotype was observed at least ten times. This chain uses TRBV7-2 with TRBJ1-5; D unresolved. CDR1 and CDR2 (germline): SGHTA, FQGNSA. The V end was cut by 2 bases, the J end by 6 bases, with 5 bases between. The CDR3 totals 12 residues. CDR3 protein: CASSLNGQPQHF. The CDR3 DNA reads TGTGCCAGCAGCTTAAACGGTCAGCCCCAGCATTTT.

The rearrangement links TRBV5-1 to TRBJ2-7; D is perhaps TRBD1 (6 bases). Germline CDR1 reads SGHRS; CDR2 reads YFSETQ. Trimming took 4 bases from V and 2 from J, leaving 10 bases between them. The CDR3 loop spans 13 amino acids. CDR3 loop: CASSQDRAYEQYF. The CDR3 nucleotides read TGCGCCAGCAGCCAGGACAGAGCCTACGAGCAGTACTTC.

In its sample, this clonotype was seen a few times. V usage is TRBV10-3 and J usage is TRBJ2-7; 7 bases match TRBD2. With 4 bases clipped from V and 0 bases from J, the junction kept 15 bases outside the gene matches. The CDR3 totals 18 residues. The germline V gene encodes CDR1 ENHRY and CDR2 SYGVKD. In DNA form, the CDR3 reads TGTGCCATCAGTGCGGGGGGACTTACCACAATTAGCTCCTACGAGCAGTACTTC. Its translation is CAISAGGLTTISSYEQYF.

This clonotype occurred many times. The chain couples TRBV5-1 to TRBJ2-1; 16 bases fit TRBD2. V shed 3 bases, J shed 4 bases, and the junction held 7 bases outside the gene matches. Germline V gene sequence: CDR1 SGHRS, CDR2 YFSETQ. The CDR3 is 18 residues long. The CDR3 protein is CASSSGTSGGAFYNEQFF. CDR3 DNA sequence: TGCGCCAGCAGCTCCGGGACTAGCGGGGGGGCGTTTTACAATGAGCAGTTCTTC. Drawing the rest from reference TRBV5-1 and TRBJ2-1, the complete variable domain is KAGVTQTPRYLIKTRGQQVTLSCSPISGHRSVSWYQQTPGQGLQFLFEYFSETQRNKGNFPGRFSGRQFSNSRSEMNVSTLELGDSALYLCASSSGTSGGAFYNEQFFGPGTRLTVL.

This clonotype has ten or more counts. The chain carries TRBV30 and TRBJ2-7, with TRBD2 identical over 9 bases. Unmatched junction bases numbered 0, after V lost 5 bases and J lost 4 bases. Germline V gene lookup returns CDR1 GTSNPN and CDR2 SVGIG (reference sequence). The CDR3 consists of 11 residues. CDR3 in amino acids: CAWAGGYEQYF. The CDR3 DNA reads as TGTGCCTGGGCGGGAGGGTACGAGCAGTACTTC. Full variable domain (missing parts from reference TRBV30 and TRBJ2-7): SQTIHQWPATLVQPVGSPLSLECTVEGTSNPNLYWYRQAAGRGLQLLFYSVGIGQISSEVPQNLSASRPQDRQFILSSKKLLLSDSGFYLCAWAGGYEQYFGPGTRLTVT.